This entry features one T cell receptor beta chain sequence. Antigen: not known. This sample is part of a study of cytomegalovirus exposure and HLA in healthy donors. Study-wide findings and caveats: The study listed approximately 160 cytomegalovirus-associated TCR beta chains.

This CDR3 has 14 amino acids. Germline lookup yields CDR1 SGHRS and CDR2 YFSETQ. With V trimmed by 5 bases and J by 6 bases, 10 bases remained unmatched. This PCR relied on a set of 60 Vbeta primers and 13 Jbeta primers. The protocol was immunoSEQ multiplex PCR, while the TCRdb copy is restricted to in-frame clones and leaves out a portion. The sample gives around 120,000 clones, approximately 70% of which show up once; approximately 11% is in the top ten. Sequenced sample: PBMCs. The chain links TRBV5-1 to TRBJ1-2, with 7 bases aligning to TRBD1. The sequence was collected from a man aged 35-49 years in good health and CMV-seropositive. DNA of the CDR3: TGCGCCAGCAGTCCTCCCGACAGGGTAGATGGCTACACCTTC. Translating it yields CASSPPDRVDGYTF.